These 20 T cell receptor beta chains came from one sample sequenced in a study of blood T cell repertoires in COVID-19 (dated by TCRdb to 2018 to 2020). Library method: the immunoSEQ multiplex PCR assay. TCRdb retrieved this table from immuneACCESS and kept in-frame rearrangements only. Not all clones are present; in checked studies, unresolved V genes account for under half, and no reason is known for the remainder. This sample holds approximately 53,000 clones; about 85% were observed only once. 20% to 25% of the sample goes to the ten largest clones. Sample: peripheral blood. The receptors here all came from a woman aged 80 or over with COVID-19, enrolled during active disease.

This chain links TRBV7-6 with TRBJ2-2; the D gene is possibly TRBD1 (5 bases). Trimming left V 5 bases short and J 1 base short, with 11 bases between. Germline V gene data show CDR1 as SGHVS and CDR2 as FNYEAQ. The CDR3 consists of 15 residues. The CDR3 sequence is CASSPATVNTGELFF. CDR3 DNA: TGTGCCAGCAGCCCCGCGACAGTGAACACCGGGGAGCTGTTTTTT.

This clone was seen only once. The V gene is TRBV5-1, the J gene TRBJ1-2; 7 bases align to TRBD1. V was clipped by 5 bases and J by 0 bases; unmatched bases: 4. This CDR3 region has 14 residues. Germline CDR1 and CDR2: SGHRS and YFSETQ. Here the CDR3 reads CASSRDSPNYGYTF. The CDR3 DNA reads TGCGCCAGCAGTCGGGACAGTCCTAACTATGGCTACACCTTC.

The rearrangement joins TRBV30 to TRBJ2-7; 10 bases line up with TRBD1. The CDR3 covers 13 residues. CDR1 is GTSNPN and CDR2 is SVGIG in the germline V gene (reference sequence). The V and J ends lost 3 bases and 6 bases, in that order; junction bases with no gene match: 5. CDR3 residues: CAWSGTGVGEQYF. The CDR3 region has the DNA TGTGCCTGGAGCGGGACAGGGGTAGGCGAGCAGTACTTC.

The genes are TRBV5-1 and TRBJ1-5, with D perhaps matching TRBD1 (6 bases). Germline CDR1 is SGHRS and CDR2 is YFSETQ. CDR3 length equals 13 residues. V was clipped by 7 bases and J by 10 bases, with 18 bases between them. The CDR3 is CASSSGTNGPQHF. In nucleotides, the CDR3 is TGCGCCAGCTCCTCCGGGACAAACGGCCCCCAGCATTTT.

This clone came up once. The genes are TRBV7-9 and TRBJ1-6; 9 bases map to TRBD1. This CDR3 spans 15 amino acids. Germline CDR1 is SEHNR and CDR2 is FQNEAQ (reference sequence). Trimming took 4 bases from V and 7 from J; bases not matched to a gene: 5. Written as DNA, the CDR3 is TGTGCCAGCAGCTCCGGGGACAGGGCGAATTCACCCCTCCACTTT. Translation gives CASSSGDRANSPLHF.

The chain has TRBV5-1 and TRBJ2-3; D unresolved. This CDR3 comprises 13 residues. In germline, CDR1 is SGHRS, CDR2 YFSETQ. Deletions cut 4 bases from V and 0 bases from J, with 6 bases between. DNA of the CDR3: TGCGCCAGCAGCGAACAGAGCACAGATACGCAGTATTTT. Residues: CASSEQSTDTQYF.

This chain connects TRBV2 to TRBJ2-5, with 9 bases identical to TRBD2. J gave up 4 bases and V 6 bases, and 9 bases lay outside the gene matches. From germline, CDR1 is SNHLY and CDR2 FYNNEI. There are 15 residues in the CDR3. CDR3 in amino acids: CASRYGTSTGETQYF. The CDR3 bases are TGTGCCAGCAGGTACGGGACTAGCACCGGAGAGACCCAGTACTTC.

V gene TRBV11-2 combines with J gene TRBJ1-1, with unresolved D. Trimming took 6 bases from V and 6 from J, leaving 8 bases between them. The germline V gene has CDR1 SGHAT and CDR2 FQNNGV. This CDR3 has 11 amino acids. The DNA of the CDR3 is TGTGCCAGCAGGTCCCTATCTGAAGCTTTCTTT. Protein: CASRSLSEAFF.

The CDR3 DNA is TGTGCCAGCAGCAGGACTAGCGCGGACACCGGGGAGCTGTTTTTT. Its translation: CASSRTSADTGELFF. The chain is built from TRBV7-9 and TRBJ2-2; 9 bases line up with TRBD2. With V trimmed by 5 bases and J by 3 bases, 4 bases remained unmatched. The CDR3 runs 15 residues. Germline V gives CDR1 SEHNR, CDR2 FQNEAQ (reference sequence).

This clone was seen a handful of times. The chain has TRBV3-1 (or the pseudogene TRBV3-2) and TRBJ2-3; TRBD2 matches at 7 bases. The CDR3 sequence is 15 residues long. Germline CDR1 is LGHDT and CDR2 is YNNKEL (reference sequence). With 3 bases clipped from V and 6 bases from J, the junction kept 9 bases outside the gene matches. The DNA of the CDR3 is TGTGCCAGCAGCCACCTAGGACTAGGGCCCGATACGCAGTATTTT. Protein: CASSHLGLGPDTQYF.

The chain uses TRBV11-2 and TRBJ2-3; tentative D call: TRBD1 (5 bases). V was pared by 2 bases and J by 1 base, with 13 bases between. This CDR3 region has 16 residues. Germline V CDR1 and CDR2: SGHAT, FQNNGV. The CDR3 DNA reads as TGTGCCAGCAGCTTAAGCTGGCAGGGCGGCACAGATACGCAGTATTTT. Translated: CASSLSWQGGTDTQYF.

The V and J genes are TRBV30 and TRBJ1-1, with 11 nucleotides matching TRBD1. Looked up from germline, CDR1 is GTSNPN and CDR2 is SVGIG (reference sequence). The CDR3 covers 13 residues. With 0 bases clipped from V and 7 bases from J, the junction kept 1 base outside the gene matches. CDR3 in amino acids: CAWSVGTGGEAFF. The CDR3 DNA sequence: TGTGCCTGGAGTGTCGGGACAGGGGGTGAAGCTTTCTTT. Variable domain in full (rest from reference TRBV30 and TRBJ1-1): SQTIHQWPATLVQPVGSPLSLECTVEGTSNPNLYWYRQAAGRGLQLLFYSVGIGQISSEVPQNLSASRPQDRQFILSSKKLLLSDSGFYLCAWSVGTGGEAFFGQGTRLTVV.

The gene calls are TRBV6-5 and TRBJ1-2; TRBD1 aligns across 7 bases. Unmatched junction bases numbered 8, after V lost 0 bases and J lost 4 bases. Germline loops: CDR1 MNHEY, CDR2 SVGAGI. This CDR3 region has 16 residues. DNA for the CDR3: TGTGCCAGCAGTTACTCCGGAGAGGGACAGTTCTATGGCTACACCTTC. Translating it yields CASSYSGEGQFYGYTF.

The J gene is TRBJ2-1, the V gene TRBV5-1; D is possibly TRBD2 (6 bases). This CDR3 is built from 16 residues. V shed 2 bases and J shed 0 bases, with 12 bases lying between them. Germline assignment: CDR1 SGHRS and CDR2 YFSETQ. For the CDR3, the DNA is TGCGCCAGCAGCTTACGGGGGAGTGGCTCCTACAATGAGCAGTTCTTC. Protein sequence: CASSLRGSGSYNEQFF.

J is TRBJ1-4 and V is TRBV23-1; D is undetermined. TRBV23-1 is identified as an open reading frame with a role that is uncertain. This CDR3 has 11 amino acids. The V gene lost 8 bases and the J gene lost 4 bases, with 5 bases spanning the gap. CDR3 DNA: TGCGCCAGCGAGGATAATGAAAAACTGTTTTTT. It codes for CASEDNEKLFF.

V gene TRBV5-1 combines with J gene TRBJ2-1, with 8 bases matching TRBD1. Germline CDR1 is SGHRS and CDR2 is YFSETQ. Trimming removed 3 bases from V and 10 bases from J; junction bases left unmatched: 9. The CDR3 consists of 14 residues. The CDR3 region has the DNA TGCGCCAGCAGCTCCGGGACAGGTCTCAACGAGCAGTTCTTC. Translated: CASSSGTGLNEQFF.

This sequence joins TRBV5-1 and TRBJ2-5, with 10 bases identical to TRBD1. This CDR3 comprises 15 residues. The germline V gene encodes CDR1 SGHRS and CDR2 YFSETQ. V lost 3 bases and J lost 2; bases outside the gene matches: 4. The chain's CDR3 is CASSSGQGMQETQYF. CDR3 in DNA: TGCGCCAGCAGCTCGGGACAGGGGATGCAAGAGACCCAGTACTTC.

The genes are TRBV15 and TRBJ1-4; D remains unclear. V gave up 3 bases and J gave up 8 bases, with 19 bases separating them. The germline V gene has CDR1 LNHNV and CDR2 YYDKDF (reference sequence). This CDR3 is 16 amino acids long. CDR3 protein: CATSSRDTHFLEKLFF. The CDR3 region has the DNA TGTGCCACCAGCAGTCGCGACACCCACTTTTTAGAAAAACTGTTTTTT.

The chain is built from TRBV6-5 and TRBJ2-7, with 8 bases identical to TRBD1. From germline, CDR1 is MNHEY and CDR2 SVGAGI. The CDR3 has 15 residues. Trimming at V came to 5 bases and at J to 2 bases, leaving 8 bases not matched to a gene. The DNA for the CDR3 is TGTGCCAGCAGTATCCGGACAGGGTACGCCTACGAGCAGTACTTC. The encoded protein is CASSIRTGYAYEQYF.

The CDR3 sequence is CASSTDPGLYNSPLHF. CDR3 DNA sequence: TGCGCCAGCAGCACAGACCCAGGGCTCTATAATTCACCCCTCCACTTT. J is TRBJ1-6 and V is TRBV5-1; D is possibly TRBD1 (5 bases). CDR1 is SGHRS, CDR2 YFSETQ, per germline. V was clipped by 4 bases and J by 3 bases, with 14 bases between them. The CDR3 has 16 amino acids.